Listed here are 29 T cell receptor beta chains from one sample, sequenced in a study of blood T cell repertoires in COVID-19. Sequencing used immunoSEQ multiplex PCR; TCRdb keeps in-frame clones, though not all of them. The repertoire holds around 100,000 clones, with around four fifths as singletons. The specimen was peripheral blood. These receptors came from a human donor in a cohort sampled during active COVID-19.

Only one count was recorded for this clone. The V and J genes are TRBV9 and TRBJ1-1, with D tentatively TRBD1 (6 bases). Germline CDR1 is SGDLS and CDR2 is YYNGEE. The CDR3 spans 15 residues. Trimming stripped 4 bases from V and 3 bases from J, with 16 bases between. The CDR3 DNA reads TGTGCCAGCAGCCCGAGGGGGGGCAGGGACACTGAAGCTTTCTTT. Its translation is CASSPRGGRDTEAFF.

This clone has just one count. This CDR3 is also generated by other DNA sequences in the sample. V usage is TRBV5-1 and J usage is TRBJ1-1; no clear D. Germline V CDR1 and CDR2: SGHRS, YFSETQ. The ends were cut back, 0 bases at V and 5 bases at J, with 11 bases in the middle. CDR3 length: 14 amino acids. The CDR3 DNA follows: TGCGCCAGCAGCTTGGGAGGGTTAGGGACTGAAGCTTTCTTT. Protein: CASSLGGLGTEAFF.

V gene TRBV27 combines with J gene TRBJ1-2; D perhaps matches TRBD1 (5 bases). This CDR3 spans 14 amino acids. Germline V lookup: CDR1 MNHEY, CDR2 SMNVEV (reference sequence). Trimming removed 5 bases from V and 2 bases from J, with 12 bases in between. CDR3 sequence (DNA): TGTGCCAGCAGTAGGGGATTATTGAACTATGGCTACACCTTC. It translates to CASSRGLLNYGYTF.

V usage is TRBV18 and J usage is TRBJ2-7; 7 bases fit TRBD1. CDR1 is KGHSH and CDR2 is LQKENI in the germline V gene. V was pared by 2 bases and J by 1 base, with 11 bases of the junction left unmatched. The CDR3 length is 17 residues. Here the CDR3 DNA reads TGTGCCAGCTCACCATTCGGGCCGGGACAGATGTCCTACGAGCAGTACTTC. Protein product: CASSPFGPGQMSYEQYF.

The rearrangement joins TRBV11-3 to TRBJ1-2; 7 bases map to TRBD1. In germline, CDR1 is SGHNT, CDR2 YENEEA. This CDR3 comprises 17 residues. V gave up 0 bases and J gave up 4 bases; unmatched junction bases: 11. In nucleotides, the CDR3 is TGTGCCAGCAGCTTAGATTCTGCTATACAGGGGACCTATGGCTACACCTTC. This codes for CASSLDSAIQGTYGYTF.

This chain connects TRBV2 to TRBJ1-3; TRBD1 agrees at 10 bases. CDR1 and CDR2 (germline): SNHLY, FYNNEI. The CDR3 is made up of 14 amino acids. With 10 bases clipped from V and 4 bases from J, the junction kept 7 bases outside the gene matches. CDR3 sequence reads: CATLGQGSGNTIYF. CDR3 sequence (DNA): TGTGCCACCTTGGGACAGGGGTCCGGAAACACCATATATTTT.

CDR3 nucleotide sequence: TGTGCCAGCAGCAAAGGGGTCAGCTATGAGGGCAGGTTGACTGAAGCTTTCTTT. Its translation: CASSKGVSYEGRLTEAFF. The chain recombines TRBV7-9 with TRBJ1-1; D is possibly TRBD1 (5 bases). The CDR3 length is 18 residues. Germline V CDR1 and CDR2: SEHNR, FQNEAQ (reference sequence). V was shortened by 5 bases and J by 5 bases, with 27 bases between the two germline ends.

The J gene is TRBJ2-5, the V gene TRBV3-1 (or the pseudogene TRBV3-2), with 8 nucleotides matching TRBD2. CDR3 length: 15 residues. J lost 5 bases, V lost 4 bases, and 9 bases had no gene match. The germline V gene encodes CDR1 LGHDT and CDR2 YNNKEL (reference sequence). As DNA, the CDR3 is TGTGCCAGCAGCCGAAGAGGGACTAGGGGGGAGACCCAGTACTTC. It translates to CASSRRGTRGETQYF.

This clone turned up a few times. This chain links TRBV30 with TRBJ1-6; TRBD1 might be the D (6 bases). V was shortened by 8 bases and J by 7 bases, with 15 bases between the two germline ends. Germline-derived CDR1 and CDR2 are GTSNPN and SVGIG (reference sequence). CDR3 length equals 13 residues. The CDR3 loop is CAGGGDGNSPLHF. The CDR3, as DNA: TGTGCCGGAGGGGGGGACGGCAATTCACCCCTCCACTTT.

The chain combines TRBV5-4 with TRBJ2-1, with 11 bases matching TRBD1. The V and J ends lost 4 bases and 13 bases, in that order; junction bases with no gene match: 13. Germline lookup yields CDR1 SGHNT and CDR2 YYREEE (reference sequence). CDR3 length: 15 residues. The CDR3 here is CASSTPTGTGGLQFF. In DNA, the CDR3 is TGTGCCAGCAGCACACCGACCGGGACAGGGGGACTACAGTTCTTC. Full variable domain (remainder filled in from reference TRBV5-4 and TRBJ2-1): ETGVTQSPTHLIKTRGQQVTLRCSSQSGHNTVSWYQQALGQGPQFIFQYYREEENGRGNFPPRFSGLQFPNYSSELNVNALELDDSALYLCASSTPTGTGGLQFFGPGTRLTVL.

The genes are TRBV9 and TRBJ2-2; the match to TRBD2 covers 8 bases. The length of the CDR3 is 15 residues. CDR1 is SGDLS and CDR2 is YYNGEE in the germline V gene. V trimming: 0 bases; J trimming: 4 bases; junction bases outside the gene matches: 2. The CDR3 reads CASSVGLAGTGELFF. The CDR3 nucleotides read TGTGCCAGCAGCGTAGGTCTAGCGGGCACCGGGGAGCTGTTTTTT.

The CDR3 loop reads CASSPSGGSSTEAFF. In DNA, the CDR3 is TGTGCCAGCAGTCCATCAGGGGGCTCTAGTACTGAAGCTTTCTTT. The V and J genes are TRBV11-3 and TRBJ1-1, with 8 bases lining up with TRBD1. CDR3 length: 15 residues. V was clipped by 6 bases and J by 5 bases; unmatched bases: 11. Germline V gene sequence: CDR1 SGHNT, CDR2 YENEEA.

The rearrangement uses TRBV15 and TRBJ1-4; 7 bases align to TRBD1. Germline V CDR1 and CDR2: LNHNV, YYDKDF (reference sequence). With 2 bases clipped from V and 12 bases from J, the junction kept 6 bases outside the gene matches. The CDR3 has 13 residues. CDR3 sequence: CATSRPDRTELFF. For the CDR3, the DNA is TGTGCCACCAGCAGACCGGACAGGACGGAACTGTTTTTT.

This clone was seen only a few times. The CDR3 protein is CASSQGGTGQSGYGYTF. CDR3 bases: TGCGCCAGCAGCCAGGGTGGCACGGGACAAAGTGGCTATGGCTACACCTTC. The V gene is TRBV4-1, the J gene TRBJ1-2; D possibly corresponds to TRBD1 (6 bases). V gave up 3 bases and J gave up 4 bases, with 21 bases separating them. The V gene's germline CDR1 is MGHRA and CDR2 YSYEKL. CDR3 length: 17 residues.

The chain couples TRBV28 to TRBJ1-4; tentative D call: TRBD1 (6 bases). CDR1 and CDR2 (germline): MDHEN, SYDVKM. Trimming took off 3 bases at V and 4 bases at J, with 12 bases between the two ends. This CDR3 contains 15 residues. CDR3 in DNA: TGTGCCAGCAGTTTTCCAGGGGCCCTTAATGAAAAACTGTTTTTT. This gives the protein CASSFPGALNEKLFF.

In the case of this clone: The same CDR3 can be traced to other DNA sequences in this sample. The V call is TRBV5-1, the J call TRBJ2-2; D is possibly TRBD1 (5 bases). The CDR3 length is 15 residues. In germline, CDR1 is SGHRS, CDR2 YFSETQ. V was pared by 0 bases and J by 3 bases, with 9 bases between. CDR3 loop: CASSLAGQDTGELFF. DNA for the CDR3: TGCGCCAGCAGCTTGGCCGGACAAGACACCGGGGAGCTGTTTTTT.

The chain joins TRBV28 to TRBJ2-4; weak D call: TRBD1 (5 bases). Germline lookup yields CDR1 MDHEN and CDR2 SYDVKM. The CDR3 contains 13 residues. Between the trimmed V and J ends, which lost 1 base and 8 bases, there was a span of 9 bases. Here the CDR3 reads CASSLSGRDIQYF. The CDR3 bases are TGTGCCAGCAGTTTATCGGGCAGGGACATTCAGTACTTC.

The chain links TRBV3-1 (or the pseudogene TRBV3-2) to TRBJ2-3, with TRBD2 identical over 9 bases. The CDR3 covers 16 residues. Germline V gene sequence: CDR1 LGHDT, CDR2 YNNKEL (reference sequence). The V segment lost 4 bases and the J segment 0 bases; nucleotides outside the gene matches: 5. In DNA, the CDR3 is TGTGCCAGCAGCCGACTAGCGGCCACTAGCACAGATACGCAGTATTTT. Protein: CASSRLAATSTDTQYF.

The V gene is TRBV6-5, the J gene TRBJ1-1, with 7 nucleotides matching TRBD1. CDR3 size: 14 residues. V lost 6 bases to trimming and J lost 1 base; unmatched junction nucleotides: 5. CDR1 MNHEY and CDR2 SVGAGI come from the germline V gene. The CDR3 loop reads CASRQGQQNTEAFF. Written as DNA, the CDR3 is TGTGCCAGCAGACAGGGACAGCAGAACACTGAAGCTTTCTTT.

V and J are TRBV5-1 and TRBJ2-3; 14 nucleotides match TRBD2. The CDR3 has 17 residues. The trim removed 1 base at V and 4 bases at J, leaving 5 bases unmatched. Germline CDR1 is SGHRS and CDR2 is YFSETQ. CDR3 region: CASSLRTSGGSADTQYF. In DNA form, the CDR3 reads TGCGCCAGCAGCTTGCGGACTAGCGGGGGGTCGGCAGATACGCAGTATTTT.

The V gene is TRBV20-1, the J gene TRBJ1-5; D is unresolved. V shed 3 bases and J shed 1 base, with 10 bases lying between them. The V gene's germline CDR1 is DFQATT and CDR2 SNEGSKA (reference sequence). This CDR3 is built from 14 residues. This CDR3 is CSASSGESNQPQHF. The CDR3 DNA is TGCAGTGCTAGTTCCGGGGAAAGCAATCAGCCCCAGCATTTT.

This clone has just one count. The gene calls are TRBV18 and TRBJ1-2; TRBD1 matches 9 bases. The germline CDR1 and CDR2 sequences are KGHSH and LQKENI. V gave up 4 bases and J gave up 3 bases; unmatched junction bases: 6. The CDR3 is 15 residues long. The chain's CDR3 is CASSQSQGADYGYTF. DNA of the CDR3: TGTGCCAGCTCACAATCACAGGGGGCCGACTATGGCTACACCTTC.

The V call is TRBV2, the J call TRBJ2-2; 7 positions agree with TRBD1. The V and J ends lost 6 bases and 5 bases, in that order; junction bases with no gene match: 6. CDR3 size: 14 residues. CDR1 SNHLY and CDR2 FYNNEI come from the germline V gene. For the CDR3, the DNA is TGTGCCAGCAGGCCCGAGGGGGCGACCGGGGAGCTGTTTTTT. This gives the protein CASRPEGATGELFF. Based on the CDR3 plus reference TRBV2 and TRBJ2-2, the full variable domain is EPEVTQTPSHQVTQMGQEVILRCVPISNHLYFYWYRQILGQKVEFLVSFYNNEISEKSEIFDDQFSVERPDGSNFTLKIRSTKLEDSAMYFCASRPEGATGELFFGEGSRLTVL.

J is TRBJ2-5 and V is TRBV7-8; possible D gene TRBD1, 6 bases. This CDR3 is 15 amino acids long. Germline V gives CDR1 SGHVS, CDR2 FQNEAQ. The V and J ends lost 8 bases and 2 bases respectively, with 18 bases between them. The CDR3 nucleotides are TGTGCCAGCGCTCGAAGGGGGTTTGATCAAGAGACCCAGTACTTC. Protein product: CASARRGFDQETQYF.

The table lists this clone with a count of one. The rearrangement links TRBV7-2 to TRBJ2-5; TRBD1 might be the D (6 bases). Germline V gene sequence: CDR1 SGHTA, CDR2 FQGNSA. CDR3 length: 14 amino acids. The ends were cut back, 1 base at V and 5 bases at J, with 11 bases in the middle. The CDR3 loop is CASSLGGPGETQYF. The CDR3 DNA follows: TGTGCCAGCAGCTTAGGGGGGCCGGGGGAGACCCAGTACTTC.

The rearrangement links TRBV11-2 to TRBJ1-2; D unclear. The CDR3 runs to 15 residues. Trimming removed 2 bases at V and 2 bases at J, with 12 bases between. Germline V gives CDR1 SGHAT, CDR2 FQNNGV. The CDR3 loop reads CASSLYPDWNYGYTF. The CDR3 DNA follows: TGTGCCAGCAGCTTATATCCCGACTGGAACTATGGCTACACCTTC.

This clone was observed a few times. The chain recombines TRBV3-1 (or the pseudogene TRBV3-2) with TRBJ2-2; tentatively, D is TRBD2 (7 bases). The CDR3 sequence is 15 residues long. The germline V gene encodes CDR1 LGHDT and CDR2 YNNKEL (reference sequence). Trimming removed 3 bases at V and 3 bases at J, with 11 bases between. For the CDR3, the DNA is TGTGCCAGCAGCCAGGGGGGGCTCCACACCGGGGAGCTGTTTTTT. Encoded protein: CASSQGGLHTGELFF.

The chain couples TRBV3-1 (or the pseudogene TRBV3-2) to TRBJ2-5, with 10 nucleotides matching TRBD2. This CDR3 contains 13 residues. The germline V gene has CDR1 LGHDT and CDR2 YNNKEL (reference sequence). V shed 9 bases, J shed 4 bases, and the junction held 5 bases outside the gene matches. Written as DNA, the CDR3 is TGTGCCAGGGGGACTAGCGCGGGAGAGACCCAGTACTTC. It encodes CARGTSAGETQYF.

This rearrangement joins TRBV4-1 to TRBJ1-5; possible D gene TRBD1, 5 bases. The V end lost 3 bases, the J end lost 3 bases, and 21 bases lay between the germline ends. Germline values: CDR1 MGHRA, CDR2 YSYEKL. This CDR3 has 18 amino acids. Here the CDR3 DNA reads TGCGCCAGCAGCCAGATGGGGGGTACTTCCAGGGCCAATCAGCCCCAGCATTTT. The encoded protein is CASSQMGGTSRANQPQHF.